Listed below are T cell receptor beta chains from one sample, sequenced in a study of radiation and T cells in renal cell carcinoma. Method: immunoSEQ multiplex PCR; TCRdb's copy keeps in-frame clones and lacks some. The sample records roughly 61,000 clones, about three quarters being singletons. This sample comprised blood, obtained from a patient whose treatment included radiotherapy and nephrectomy. The source is a man aged 55 to 69 with renal cell carcinoma. CDR3s include the opening cysteine and the closing phenylalanine or tryptophan. A D gene is named only where the DNA matches it firmly. Some rows mark clone size as missing; the rest say once, few, many or name a class of expanded clone.

clone size,J gene,D gene,V gene,CDR3 protein,CDR3 DNA
-,TRBJ1-6,TRBD1,TRBV19,CASSPKGAVSSPLHF,TGTGCCAGTAGTCCAAAGGGGGCTGTCAGTTCACCCCTCCACTTT
-,TRBJ2-3,-,TRBV5-1,CASSRASGAGDTQYF,TGCGCCAGCAGCCGGGCATCCGGGGCGGGGGATACGCAGTATTTT
-,TRBJ2-4,-,TRBV7-8,CASSHDTGAKNIQYF,TGTGCCAGCAGCCATGACACGGGGGCCAAAAACATTCAGTACTTC
-,TRBJ2-7,TRBD1,TRBV10-2,CASQSDRASEQYF,TGCGCCAGCCAGTCCGACAGGGCGAGCGAGCAGTACTTC
-,TRBJ2-3,-,TRBV6-4,CASSLGGLADTQYF,TGTGCCTCGAGCCTGGGGGGGCTGGCAGATACGCAGTATTTT
once,TRBJ1-4,TRBD1,TRBV25-1,CASSEPPQGGGLDEKLFF,TGTGCCAGCAGTGAACCCCCTCAGGGGGGAGGCCTGGATGAAAAACTGTTTTTT
-,TRBJ2-3,TRBD1,TRBV5-1,CASSLGTGISTDTQYF,TGCGCCAGCAGCTTGGGGACAGGGATCAGCACAGATACGCAGTATTTT
-,TRBJ1-4,-,TRBV7-9,CASSLGTGSTNEKLFF,TGTGCCAGCAGCTTAGGAACGGGATCAACTAATGAAAAACTGTTTTTT
-,TRBJ1-3,TRBD1,TRBV19,CASSDRVLRNTIYF,TGTGCCAGTAGCGACAGGGTTCTGAGAAACACCATATATTTT
-,TRBJ2-1,TRBD2,TRBV5-1,CASSFLGLAGYSYNEQFF,TGCGCCAGCAGCTTCCTTGGACTAGCGGGCTACTCCTACAATGAGCAGTTCTTC
-,TRBJ2-3,-,TRBV10-1,CASKAASLDTQYF,TGCGCCAGCAAAGCCGCCTCATTAGATACGCAGTATTTT
-,TRBJ1-5,TRBD1,TRBV5-5,CASSLGADRGRRQPQHF,TGTGCCAGCAGCTTAGGGGCCGACAGGGGGCGAAGACAGCCCCAGCATTTT
-,TRBJ1-3,-,TRBV19,CASRSPGRNTIYF,TGTGCCAGTCGATCCCCGGGACGGAACACCATATATTTT
-,TRBJ1-1,TRBD1,TRBV25-1,CASSPGTGSAEAFF,TGTGCCAGCAGTCCCGGGACAGGTAGCGCTGAAGCTTTCTTT
few,TRBJ2-3,TRBD2,TRBV19,CASNPTSGGASDTQYF,TGTGCCAGTAATCCGACTAGCGGGGGGGCCTCAGATACGCAGTATTTT
-,TRBJ1-5,-,TRBV6-1,CASSEPPGSNQPQHF,TGTGCCAGCAGTGAACCCCCTGGGAGCAATCAGCCCCAGCATTTT
-,TRBJ2-1,-,TRBV6-5,CASSYEGGINEQFF,TGTGCCAGCAGTTACGAGGGAGGTATCAATGAGCAGTTCTTC
-,TRBJ1-5,-,TRBV4-1,CASSPIDGGNQPQHF,TGCGCCAGCAGCCCTATCGACGGGGGCAATCAGCCCCAGCATTTT
once,TRBJ2-2,TRBD2,TRBV5-6,CASSVGRSGRVTGELFF,TGTGCCAGCAGCGTAGGACGTAGCGGGAGGGTAACCGGGGAGCTGTTTTTT
-,TRBJ1-5,-,TRBV6-1,CASSSLNDDQPQHF,TGTGCCAGCAGTTCTTTGAACGATGATCAGCCCCAGCATTTT
-,TRBJ2-1,-,TRBV11-1,CASSLSSDGAQQFF,TGTGCCAGCAGCTTATCCAGCGACGGGGCCCAGCAGTTCTTC
-,TRBJ1-1,TRBD1,TRBV7-2,CATKRDRDSEAFF,TGTGCCACCAAGCGGGACAGGGATTCTGAAGCTTTCTTT
-,TRBJ2-1,-,TRBV11-3,CASSLSSYNEQFF,TGTGCCAGCAGCTTAAGCTCCTACAATGAGCAGTTCTTC
-,TRBJ2-1,-,TRBV19,CASRRDPQVNEQFF,TGTGCCAGTCGGAGGGACCCTCAGGTGAATGAGCAGTTCTTC
-,TRBJ2-3,-,TRBV12-1,CASSFLAGAGSTDTQYF,TGTGCCAGCAGCTTTCTGGCTGGGGCGGGGAGCACAGATACGCAGTATTTT
once,TRBJ2-5,TRBD2,TRBV5-1,CASSLRAGIAGGETQYF,TGCGCCAGCAGCCTAAGGGCCGGGATAGCGGGAGGAGAGACCCAGTACTTC
-,TRBJ1-2,TRBD1,TRBV2,CASRGGTAQLKGYTF,TGTGCCAGCAGGGGGGGGACAGCGCAACTGAAGGGCTACACCTTC
-,TRBJ1-2,TRBD1,TRBV19,CASSNTGGYGYTF,TGTGCCAGTAGTAACACAGGGGGCTATGGCTACACCTTC
-,TRBJ2-2,-,TRBV10-1,CASSDQITGELFF,TGCGCCAGCAGTGATCAGATCACCGGGGAGCTGTTTTTT